The subject of this entry is one T cell receptor beta chain. The data were obtained in a study of blood T cell repertoires in COVID-19. As handled by the study authors: Estimation of nucleated cell counts was performed using reference gene primer amplification. Clones were read by immunoSEQ multiplex PCR, and TCRdb kept only the in-frame ones, dropping some. That table furnishes V, J and clone size, whereas the DNA furnished D and trimming. The repertoire has under 100,000 clones, approximately 80% of them found once; the top ten carry around 2.1%. Losses at the gene ends were 4 bases for V and 8 bases for J; bases not matched to a gene: 11. This CDR3 is built from 16 residues. The germline CDR1 and CDR2 sequences are MNHNS and SASEGT.

The source of this sequence is a woman in her 70s with acute or convalescent COVID-19. The J gene is TRBJ1-6, the V gene TRBV6-1; 7 positions match TRBD1. Specimen: peripheral blood. CDR3 loop: CASSGIPGQLDSPLHF. In nucleotides, the CDR3 is TGTGCCAGCAGTGGAATTCCGGGACAGCTTGATTCACCCCTCCACTTT.